This section outlines one T cell receptor (beta chain) sequence together with its context. The antigen is undetermined. This sample was included in a study of monozygotic twins with inflammatory bowel disease. The template-switching step introduced UMIs that carried a 6-nucleotide sample barcode. From its re-call of the 5' RACE reads, TCRdb lists each CDR3 protein once, without DNA. The sample totals around 210,000 distinct CDR3 sequences; its top ten clones hold roughly 7.1%. Findings and caveats of the study: IBD patients had lower TCRbeta diversity (inverse Simpson) than healthy co-twins.

Donors each gave about 2.5 ml of blood. RNA in its total form was extracted from whole blood, and T cells were not sorted. What was sequenced was blood. The TCR was taken from a human donor with ulcerative colitis or Crohn's disease, or a healthy co-twin of an affected twin (not recorded which).

The CDR3 loop is CASSLDHYGYTF. The gene calls are TRBV12-3 or TRBV12-4 and TRBJ1-2. CDR3 length equals 12 residues.